Each of the 8 T cell receptor beta chains below was sequenced from the same sample in a study of T cell clones after liver transplantation. Clones were sequenced by immunoSEQ multiplex PCR, and TCRdb holds only the in-frame ones, with some missing. The repertoire holds roughly 80,000 clones, with around four fifths as singletons. Here the sequenced sample was CD4+ T cells from blood, taken at the 22-month timepoint. Receptor source: a human patient who received a liver transplant. Some T cells may have originated in the graft donor.

Only a few counts were recorded for this clone. The chain recombines TRBV6-5 with TRBJ2-2; TRBD1 aligns across 11 bases. This CDR3 region has 14 residues. The germline gives CDR1 MNHEY, CDR2 SVGAGI. V shed 9 bases, J shed 6 bases, and the junction held 6 bases outside the gene matches. The CDR3 here is CASRGQGEPGELFF. The DNA of the CDR3 is TGTGCCAGTAGGGGACAGGGGGAACCCGGGGAGCTGTTTTTT.

V and J are TRBV21-1 and TRBJ2-2; the listed D gene, TRBD2, was not tested against the DNA. TRBV21-1 is designated a pseudogene. CDR3 length: 13 residues. Here the CDR3 reads CASKSGETGELFF. CDR3 in DNA: TGTGCCAGCAAGTCCGGGGAAACCGGGGAGCTGTTTTTT.

This clone was recorded a few times. The rearrangement joins TRBV5-5 to TRBJ1-3; TRBD1 is a possible D gene (6 bases). The CDR3 has 15 residues. The germline gives CDR1 SGHKS, CDR2 YYEKEE (reference sequence). The V end was cut by 5 bases, the J end by 0 bases, with 12 bases between. The CDR3 nucleotides read TGTGCCAGCAGACCTACAGGGACCTCTGGAAACACCATATATTTT. Translated, it gives CASRPTGTSGNTIYF.

The genes are TRBV11-2 and TRBJ2-7, with D possibly TRBD1 on 5 matching bases. With 5 bases removed from V and 5 bases from J, the gap between germline ends came to 16 bases. The CDR3 sequence is 14 residues long. CDR1 is SGHAT, CDR2 FQNNGV, per germline. Here the CDR3 reads CASSKGHGSDEQYF. CDR3 bases: TGTGCCAGCAGCAAAGGACACGGTTCGGACGAGCAGTACTTC.

The chain couples TRBV29-1 to TRBJ2-3, with TRBD1 matching 8 bases. Germline V gene lookup returns CDR1 SQVTM and CDR2 ANQGSEA. CDR3 size: 13 residues. V lost 7 bases to trimming and J lost 2 bases; unmatched junction nucleotides: 5. CDR3 nucleotide sequence: TGCAGCGCCGGACAGGGTGTCACAGATACGCAGTATTTT. Residues: CSAGQGVTDTQYF.

The J gene is TRBJ2-7, the V gene TRBV19, with TRBD2 matching over 8 bases. The CDR3 is made up of 15 amino acids. J was trimmed by 3 bases and V by 5 bases; bases with no gene match: 9. The germline CDR1 and CDR2 sequences are LNHDA and SQIVND (reference sequence). The CDR3 region has the DNA TGTGCCAGTAGTCTCAAGCGGGAGTCGGGCTACGAGCAGTACTTC. Its protein product is CASSLKRESGYEQYF. The whole variable domain, filled in from reference TRBV19 and TRBJ2-7, reads DGGITQSPKYLFRKEGQNVTLSCEQNLNHDAMYWYRQDPGQGLRLIYYSQIVNDFQKGDIAEGYSVSREKKESFPLTVTSAQKNPTAFYLCASSLKRESGYEQYFGPGTRLTVT.

This chain joins TRBV29-1 and TRBJ2-7, with a possible D match to TRBD2 (5 bases). Germline V gives CDR1 SQVTM, CDR2 ANQGSEA. The CDR3 covers 12 residues. The ends were cut back, 1 base at V and 4 bases at J, with 8 bases in the middle. The CDR3 is CSVEGEKYEQYF. The CDR3 nucleotides are TGCAGCGTTGAAGGGGAGAAATACGAGCAGTACTTC.

The gene calls are TRBV11-2 and TRBJ1-1; perhaps TRBD1 as D (6 bases). Germline CDR1 reads SGHAT; CDR2 reads FQNNGV. This CDR3 is 15 amino acids long. The V end lost 3 bases, the J end lost 6 bases, and 17 bases lay between the germline ends. The DNA of the CDR3 is TGTGCCAGCAGCTTGAGACGGGGGCCCTTCTCTGAAGCTTTCTTT. It encodes CASSLRRGPFSEAFF.